Listed below are T cell receptor beta chains from one sample, sequenced in a study of T cell repertoires in cytomegalovirus infection. TCRdb re-derived calls from the reads in MiXCR, one entry per CDR3 protein. The table lists hundreds of thousands of distinct CDR3 sequences, about 24% of them singletons. Material: CD8+ T cells from PBMCs. Receptors originate from a human donor in good health (CMV status not recorded). Some clones in this sample may be carry-over from other donors' samples. The CDR3 runs from the conserved cysteine through the conserved F or W. D genes are given only for firm matches.

j_call v_call d_call cdr3_aa
TRBJ2-7 TRBV11-3 NA CASSISGEGAYEQYF
TRBJ2-1 TRBV29-1 NA CSVGTGEFNEQFF
TRBJ1-1 TRBV20-1 NA CSARTLDPGAFF
TRBJ1-2 TRBV6-2/TRBV6-3 NA CASSYPASTNYGYTF
TRBJ2-2 TRBV7-8 NA CAVGWGENRELFF
TRBJ2-7 TRBV4-1 NA CASSQDMTAYEQYF
TRBJ1-6 TRBV11-2 NA CASSLEYSEAGPLHF
TRBJ2-1 TRBV7-8 NA CASSKPGLQYNEQFF
TRBJ2-5 TRBV5-8 NA CASSLSTSAPEETQYF
TRBJ1-4 TRBV7-6 NA CASSLEGGLGEKLFF
TRBJ2-1 TRBV7-6 NA CASSLMLGEQFF
TRBJ2-1 TRBV12-5 NA CASGFSRVLASYNEQFF
TRBJ1-5 TRBV7-2 NA CASSPIERDDSNQPQHF
TRBJ2-1 TRBV5-6 NA CASSVGDYNEQFF
TRBJ2-5 TRBV19 NA CASSLHTGPQETQYF
TRBJ1-2 TRBV29-1 NA CSVELGENGYTF
TRBJ1-1 TRBV5-6 NA CASSLFGSTEAFF
TRBJ2-5 TRBV29-1 TRBD2 CSVEPWGGAQETQYF
TRBJ2-1 TRBV27 NA CASSLPSPGDEQFF
TRBJ2-1 TRBV6-1 TRBD1 CASSQIQGAGEQFF
TRBJ1-1 TRBV27 NA CASSPFGGRNTEAFF
TRBJ2-1 TRBV7-9 NA CASSFGHGATYNEQFF
TRBJ1-4 TRBV28 NA CASSFRGSRKEKLFF
TRBJ2-3 TRBV6-1 TRBD2 CASRRTSGGPAGDTQYF
TRBJ1-2 TRBV7-2 NA CASSLDWYSPETNYGYTF
TRBJ2-7 TRBV15 NA CATSRLTGPYEQYF
TRBJ1-6 TRBV20-1 NA CSARERQIWSPLHF
TRBJ1-2 TRBV29-1 NA CSVEPTGTGWTYGYTF
TRBJ2-2 TRBV7-3 TRBD2 CASSPGGGGAVDTGELFF
TRBJ2-7 TRBV12-3/TRBV12-4 TRBD2 CASSRGTSGGPSYEQYF
TRBJ2-7 TRBV20-1 NA CSARGDTSPTLYEQYF
TRBJ1-5 TRBV4-1 TRBD1 CASRTQDRDSNQPQHF
TRBJ2-1 TRBV7-2 NA CASSTDRLSSYNEQFF
TRBJ1-5 TRBV6-6 NA CASSYSPAGVNQPQHF
TRBJ1-2 TRBV6-5 NA CASSMADPRLRAYGYTF
TRBJ1-1 TRBV4-2 NA CASSQDSLNTEAFF
TRBJ1-2 TRBV11-2 NA CANSPPGAGYTF
TRBJ1-2 TRBV29-1 NA CSVEEWLRDDHDTRGGYTF
TRBJ2-3 TRBV12-3/TRBV12-4 NA CASSLLGFGGDTQYF
TRBJ2-7 TRBV6-2/TRBV6-3 TRBD1 CASLLGQGSYEQYF
TRBJ1-2 TRBV20-1 TRBD1 CSAGTGDNYGYTF
TRBJ2-3 TRBV29-1 TRBD2 CSADGLAGGPTDTQYF
TRBJ2-2 TRBV5-1 NA CASSAKTRRPNTGELFF
TRBJ1-5 TRBV2 NA CASSLRKAMDQPQHF
TRBJ2-1 TRBV9 TRBD1 CASSVSGTGWNNEQFF
TRBJ1-1 TRBV4-2 NA CASSQDIILQDENTEAFF
TRBJ1-2 TRBV20-1 TRBD1 CSAIVQGAVAGYTF
TRBJ2-2 TRBV5-5 TRBD1 CASIGTGQAGELFF
TRBJ2-2 TRBV24-1 NA CATRSDTGELFF
TRBJ2-3 TRBV20-1 TRBD1 CSARDRGYPDTQYF
TRBJ2-3 TRBV6-4 TRBD2 CASSPRGASGGSDTQYF
TRBJ2-1 TRBV12-3/TRBV12-4 NA CASRSAYYNEQFF
TRBJ1-2 TRBV29-1 NA CSVDPRSGYTF
TRBJ1-1 TRBV7-9 NA CASSFAGATEAFF
TRBJ1-4 TRBV27 NA CASSSLDRTNPTNEKLFF
TRBJ1-4 TRBV7-2 TRBD1 CASSPDREVEKLFF
TRBJ1-3 TRBV7-8 NA CASTDRRSSGNTIYF
TRBJ1-1 TRBV14 NA CASSQDPPWRTEAFF